These T cell receptor beta chains were read from a single sample in a study of identifying expanded T cells in peripheral blood. Profiling relied on immunoSEQ multiplex PCR, and the TCRdb table lists in-frame clones only, not all of them. The table records about 80,000 clones, 88% of them present only once. Sequenced material: blood. These receptors were taken from a person between 18 and 75 years old in good health. Each CDR3 is given with its conserved first and last residue. Each record gives: CDR3 length, D gene, J gene, V gene, CDR3 protein. The D gene is left open where the match is weak.

18 . TRBJ2-1 TRBV7-9 CASSFSVGGPSSYNEQFF
17 TRBD1 TRBJ2-7 TRBV15 CATSRDPGQGEGYEQYF
14 . TRBJ2-7 TRBV2 CASNIRGTVYEQYF
14 . TRBJ1-3 TRBV7-9 CASSLVSQVGGIYF
13 . TRBJ1-1 TRBV5-4 CASRTDGNTEAFF
15 TRBD1 TRBJ2-1 TRBV6-5 CASSYSGQGSNEQFF
19 TRBD1 TRBJ1-4 TRBV11-2 CASSTRQGPSLRANEKLFF
15 TRBD1 TRBJ1-4 TRBV7-9 CASSLAWTGHEKLFF
16 . TRBJ1-2 TRBV9 CASSVQEGFFGDGYTF
16 . TRBJ2-3 TRBV7-9 CASSLIGEGLGDTQYF
13 . TRBJ2-7 TRBV11-3 CASSRRGGYEQYF
15 TRBD2 TRBJ2-3 TRBV6-1 CASRSGEGSTDTQYF
12 . TRBJ1-1 TRBV2 CASRYSGTEAFF
16 . TRBJ1-2 TRBV4-3 CASSQDPVGRPYGYTF
13 . TRBJ1-1 TRBV30 CALTPQMNTEAFF
16 TRBD1 TRBJ1-1 TRBV14 CASSPTGQGGNTEAFF
12 . TRBJ1-2 TRBV12-5 CASSGSSYGYTF
14 . TRBJ2-5 TRBV5-6 CASSPGLLQETQYF
15 . TRBJ2-7 TRBV7-9 CASSLVGGLAYEQYF
13 . TRBJ2-7 TRBV10-2 CASNPSAMYEQYF
18 TRBD1 TRBJ2-7 TRBV18 CASSIDMTGDLNPYEQYF
12 . TRBJ1-6 TRBV6-6 CASKGGNSPLHF
15 TRBD1 TRBJ1-1 TRBV7-9 CASSGEGQGGTEAFF
13 . TRBJ2-7 TRBV11-2 CASSLPGSYEQYF
11 . TRBJ1-5 TRBV7-2 CASSLYQPQHF
19 TRBD2 TRBJ2-1 TRBV2 CASRMGTSGGGVPYNEQFF
12 . TRBJ1-4 TRBV19 CASRGAREKLFF
14 TRBD1 TRBJ2-7 TRBV11-2 CASSFGTDGYEQYF
14 . TRBJ1-1 TRBV25-1 CASSLSGVSTEAFF
15 . TRBJ1-3 TRBV9 CASSLSTGSGNTIYF
11 TRBD1 TRBJ2-7 TRBV18 CASSPGDSLYF
16 . TRBJ1-2 TRBV4-3 CASSQENGGTNYGYTF
13 . TRBJ2-1 TRBV18 CASSPFPDNEQFF
15 TRBD2 TRBJ2-1 TRBV18 CASSHVAGAYNEQFF
14 TRBD1 TRBJ1-4 TRBV9 CASSGPGQGRKLFF
13 . TRBJ2-7 TRBV4-3 CASSLQVSYEQYF
14 TRBD1 TRBJ1-2 TRBV18 CATSPQQGGDGYTF
11 . TRBJ1-3 TRBV30 CAWSGGNTIYF
18 TRBD1 TRBJ1-1 TRBV5-6 CASSLTSTLGQGNTEAFF
14 . TRBJ2-4 TRBV28 CASSLYRRSNIQYF
13 TRBD1 TRBJ1-1 TRBV11-3 CASSSQGDTEAFF
15 TRBD1 TRBJ1-2 TRBV19 CASSTGQGDNYGYTF
15 . TRBJ2-7 TRBV9 CASSVASGVTYEQYF
13 . TRBJ1-1 TRBV7-9 CASSALGGTLAFF